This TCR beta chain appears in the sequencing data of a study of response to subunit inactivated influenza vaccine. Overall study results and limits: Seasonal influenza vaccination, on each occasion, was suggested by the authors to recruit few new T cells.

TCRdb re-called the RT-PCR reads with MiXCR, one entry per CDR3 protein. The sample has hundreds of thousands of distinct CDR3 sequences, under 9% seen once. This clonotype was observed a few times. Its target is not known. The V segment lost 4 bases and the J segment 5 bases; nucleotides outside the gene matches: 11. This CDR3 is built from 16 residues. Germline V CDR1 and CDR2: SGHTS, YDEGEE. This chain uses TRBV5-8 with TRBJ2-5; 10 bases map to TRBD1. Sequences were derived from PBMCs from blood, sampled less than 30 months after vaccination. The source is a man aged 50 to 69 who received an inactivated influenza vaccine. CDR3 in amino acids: CASSTRQGARGETQYF. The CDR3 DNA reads TGTGCCAGCAGCACTCGACAGGGGGCCAGGGGGGAGACCCAGTACTTC.